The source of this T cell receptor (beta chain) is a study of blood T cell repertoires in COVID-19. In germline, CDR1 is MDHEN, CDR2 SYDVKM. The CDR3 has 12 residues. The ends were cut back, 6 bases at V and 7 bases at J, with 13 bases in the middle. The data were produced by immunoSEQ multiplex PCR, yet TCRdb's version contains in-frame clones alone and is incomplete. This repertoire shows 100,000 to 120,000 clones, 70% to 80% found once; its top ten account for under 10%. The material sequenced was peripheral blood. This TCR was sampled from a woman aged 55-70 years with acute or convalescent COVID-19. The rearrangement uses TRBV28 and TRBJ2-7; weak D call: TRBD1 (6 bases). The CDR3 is CASSQGQSEQYF. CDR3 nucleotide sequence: TGTGCCAGCAGCCAGGGACAAAGTGAGCAGTACTTC.